This TCR beta chain was sequenced during a study of cytomegalovirus exposure and HLA in healthy donors. The PCR was carried out with 60 Vbeta primers and 13 Jbeta primers. This table comes from immunoSEQ multiplex PCR, and its TCRdb copy is limited to in-frame clones, with some not included. The sample includes about 140,000 clones, approximately 88% of them seen just once. This clone was detected a few times. As yet, its antigen is unknown. Study-wide points: Rates of TCR association differed by HLA locus in a later analysis, with DRB1 highest and HLA-C lowest.

CDR3 size: 15 residues. J gave up 2 bases and V 4 bases, and 6 bases lay outside the gene matches. Germline lookup yields CDR1 LGHNA and CDR2 YNFKEQ. Donors counted as nominally healthy when sampled, yet unrecorded immune exposures were likely. The source material was PBMCs. The chain recombines TRBV4-2 with TRBJ2-7; 9 bases fit TRBD2. The clonotype comes from a woman aged 40 to 55 in good health and CMV-seronegative. The CDR3 DNA is TGTGCCAGCAGCCCTGCGCCTAGCGGGACCTACGAGCAGTACTTC. Amino acid sequence: CASSPAPSGTYEQYF.